This T cell receptor beta chain derives from a study of blood T cells in healthy people across ages. Study-wide context: Template switching caught about one barcoded beta molecule for each two T cells. Findings of the study overall: The diversity estimates, figures obtained from one million T cells, were considered underestimates. PBMCs that were unsorted prevented a conclusive naive versus antigen-experienced comparison.

Concerning this clonotype: Its specificity is unknown.

It was with a sample-barcoded 5' primer and a J-beta primer mix that a second PCR of roughly 7 to 12 cycles was run. One entry per CDR3 protein, called by TCRdb with MiXCR from the 5' RACE reads. The data contain 1.5 million to 2 million distinct CDR3 sequences, roughly 52% of them seen just once; the ten biggest clones take up roughly 2.1%. PBMCs were isolated at a quantity of at least 6 million per sample. The CDR3 length is 17 residues. Germline CDR1 LGHNA, CDR2 YSLEER. The trim removed 0 bases at V and 4 bases at J, leaving 10 bases unmatched. Material for sequencing was blood. The V and J genes are TRBV4-3 and TRBJ2-3; 7 bases are shared with TRBD2. The source is a woman in her thirties or forties in good health. CDR3 sequence: CASSQDGGGEGADTQYF. The CDR3 bases are TGCGCCAGCAGCCAAGACGGGGGAGGGGAAGGCGCAGATACGCAGTATTTT.